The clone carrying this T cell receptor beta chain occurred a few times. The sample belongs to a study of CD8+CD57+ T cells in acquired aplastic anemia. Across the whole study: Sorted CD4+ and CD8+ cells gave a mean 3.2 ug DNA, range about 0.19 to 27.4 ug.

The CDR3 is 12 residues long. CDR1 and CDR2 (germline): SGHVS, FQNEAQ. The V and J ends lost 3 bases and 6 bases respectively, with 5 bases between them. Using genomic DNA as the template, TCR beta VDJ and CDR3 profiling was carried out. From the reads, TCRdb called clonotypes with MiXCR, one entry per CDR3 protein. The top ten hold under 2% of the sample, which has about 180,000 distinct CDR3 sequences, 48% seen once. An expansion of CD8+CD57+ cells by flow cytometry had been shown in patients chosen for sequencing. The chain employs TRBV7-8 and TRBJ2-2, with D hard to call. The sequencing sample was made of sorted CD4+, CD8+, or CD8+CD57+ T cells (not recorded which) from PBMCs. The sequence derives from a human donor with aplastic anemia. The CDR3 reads CASSLMAGELFF. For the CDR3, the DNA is TGTGCCAGCAGCTTGATGGCCGGGGAGCTGTTTTTT.